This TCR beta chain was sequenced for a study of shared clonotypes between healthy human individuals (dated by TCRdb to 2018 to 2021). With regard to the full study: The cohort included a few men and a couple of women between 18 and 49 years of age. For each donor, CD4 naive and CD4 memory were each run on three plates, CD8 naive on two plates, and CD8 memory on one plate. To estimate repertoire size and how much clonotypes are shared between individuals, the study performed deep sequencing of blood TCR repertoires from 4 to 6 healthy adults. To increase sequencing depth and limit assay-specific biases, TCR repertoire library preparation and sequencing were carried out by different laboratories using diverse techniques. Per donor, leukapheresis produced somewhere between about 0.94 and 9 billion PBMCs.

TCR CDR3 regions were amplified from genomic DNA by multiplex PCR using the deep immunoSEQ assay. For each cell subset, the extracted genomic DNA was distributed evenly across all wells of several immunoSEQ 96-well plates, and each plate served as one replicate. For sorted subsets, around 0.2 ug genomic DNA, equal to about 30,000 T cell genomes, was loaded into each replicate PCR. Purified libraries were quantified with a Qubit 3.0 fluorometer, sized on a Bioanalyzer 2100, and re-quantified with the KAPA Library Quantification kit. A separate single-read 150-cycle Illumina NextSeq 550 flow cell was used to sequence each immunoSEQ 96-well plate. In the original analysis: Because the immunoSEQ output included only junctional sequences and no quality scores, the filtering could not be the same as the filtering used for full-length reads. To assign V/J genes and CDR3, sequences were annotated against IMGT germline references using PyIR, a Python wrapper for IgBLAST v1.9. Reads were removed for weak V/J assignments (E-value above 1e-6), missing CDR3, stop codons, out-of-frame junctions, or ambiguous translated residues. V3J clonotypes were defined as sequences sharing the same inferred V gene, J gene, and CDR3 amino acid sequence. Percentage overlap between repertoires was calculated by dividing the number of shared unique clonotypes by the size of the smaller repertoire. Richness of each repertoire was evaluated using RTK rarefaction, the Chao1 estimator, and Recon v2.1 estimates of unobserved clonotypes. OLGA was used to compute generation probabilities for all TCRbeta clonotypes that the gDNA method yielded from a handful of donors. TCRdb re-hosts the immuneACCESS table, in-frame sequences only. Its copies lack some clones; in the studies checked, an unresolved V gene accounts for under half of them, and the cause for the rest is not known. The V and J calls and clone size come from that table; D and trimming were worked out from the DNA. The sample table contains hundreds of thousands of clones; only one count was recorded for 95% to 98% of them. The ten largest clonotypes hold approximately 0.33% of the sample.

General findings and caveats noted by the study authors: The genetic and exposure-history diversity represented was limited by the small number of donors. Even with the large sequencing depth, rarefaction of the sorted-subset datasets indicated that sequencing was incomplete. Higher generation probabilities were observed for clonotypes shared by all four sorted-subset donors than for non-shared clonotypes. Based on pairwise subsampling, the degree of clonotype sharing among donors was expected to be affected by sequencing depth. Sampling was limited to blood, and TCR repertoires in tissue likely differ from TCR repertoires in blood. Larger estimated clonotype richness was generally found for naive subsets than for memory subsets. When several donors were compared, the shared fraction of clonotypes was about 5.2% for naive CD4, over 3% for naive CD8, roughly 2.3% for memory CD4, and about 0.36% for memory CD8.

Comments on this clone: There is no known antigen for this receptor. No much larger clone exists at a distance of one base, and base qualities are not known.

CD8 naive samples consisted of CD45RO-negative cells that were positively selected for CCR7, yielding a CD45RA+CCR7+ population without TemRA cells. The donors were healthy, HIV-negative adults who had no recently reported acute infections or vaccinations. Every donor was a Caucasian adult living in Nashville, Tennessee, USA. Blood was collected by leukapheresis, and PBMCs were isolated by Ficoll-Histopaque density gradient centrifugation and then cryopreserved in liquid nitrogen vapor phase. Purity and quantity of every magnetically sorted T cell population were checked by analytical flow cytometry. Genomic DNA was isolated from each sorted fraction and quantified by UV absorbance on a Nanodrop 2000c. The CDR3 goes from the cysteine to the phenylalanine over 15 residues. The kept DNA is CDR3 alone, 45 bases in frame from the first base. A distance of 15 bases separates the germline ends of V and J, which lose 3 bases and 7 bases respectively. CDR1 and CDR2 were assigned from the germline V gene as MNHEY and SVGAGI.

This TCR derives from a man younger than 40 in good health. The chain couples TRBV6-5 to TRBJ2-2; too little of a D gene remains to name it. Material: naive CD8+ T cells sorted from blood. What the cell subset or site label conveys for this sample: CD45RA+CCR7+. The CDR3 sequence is CASSYSMGLLGELFF. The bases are TGTGCCAGCAGTTATAGCATGGGTTTACTCGGGGAGCTGTTTTTT.